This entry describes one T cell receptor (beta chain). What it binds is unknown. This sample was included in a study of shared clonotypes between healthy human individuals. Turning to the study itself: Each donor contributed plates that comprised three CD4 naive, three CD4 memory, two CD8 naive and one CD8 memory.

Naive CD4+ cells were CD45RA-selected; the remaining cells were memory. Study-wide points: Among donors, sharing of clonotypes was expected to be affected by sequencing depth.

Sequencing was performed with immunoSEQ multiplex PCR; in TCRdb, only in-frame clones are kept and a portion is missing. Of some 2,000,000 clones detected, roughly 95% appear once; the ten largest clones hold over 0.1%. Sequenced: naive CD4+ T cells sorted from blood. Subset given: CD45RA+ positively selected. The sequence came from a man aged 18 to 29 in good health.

For the CDR3, the DNA is TGTGCCAGCAGCCGAGCGGGGTTTGAGACCCAGTACTTC. Amino acids: CASSRAGFETQYF. This chain uses TRBV5-6 with TRBJ2-5; 7 bases are shared with TRBD2. The CDR3 is 13 residues long. Trimming cost V 4 bases and J 5 bases; bases outside gene matches: 5. CDR1 and CDR2 (germline): SGHDT, YYEEEE.